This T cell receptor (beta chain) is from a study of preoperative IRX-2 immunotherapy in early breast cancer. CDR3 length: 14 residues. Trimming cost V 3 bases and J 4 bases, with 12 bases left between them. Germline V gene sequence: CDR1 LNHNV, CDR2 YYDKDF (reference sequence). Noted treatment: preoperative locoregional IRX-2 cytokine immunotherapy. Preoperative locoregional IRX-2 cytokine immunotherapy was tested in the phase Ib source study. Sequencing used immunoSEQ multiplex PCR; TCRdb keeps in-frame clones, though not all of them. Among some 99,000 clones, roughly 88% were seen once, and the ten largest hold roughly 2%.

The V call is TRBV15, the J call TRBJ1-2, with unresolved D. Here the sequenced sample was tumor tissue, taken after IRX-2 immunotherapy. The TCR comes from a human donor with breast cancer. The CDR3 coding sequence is TGTGCCACCAGCAGGGGCTGGGCAGCCTATGGCTACACCTTC. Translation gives CATSRGWAAYGYTF.